The source of this T cell receptor beta chain is a study of OX40 agonist ivuxolimab in advanced cancers. The wider study: Patients were dosed intravenously with ivuxolimab at 0.01 to 10 mg/kg every 2 weeks. Three partial responders included one hepatocellular carcinoma patient and two cutaneous melanoma patients.

The protocol was immunoSEQ multiplex PCR, while the TCRdb copy is restricted to in-frame clones and leaves out a portion. The data hold tens of thousands of clones, with around four fifths observed a single time. The CDR3 has 14 amino acids. CDR1 is MNHEY, CDR2 SVGAGI, per germline. V dropped 0 bases and J dropped 2 bases, with 8 bases sitting between them. The sample in question was CD4+ or CD8+ T cells sorted from blood, obtained in a trial of the OX40 agonist ivuxolimab. The sequence came from an adult with an advanced solid tumor such as melanoma, head and neck, liver or kidney cancer. The chain has TRBV6-5 and TRBJ2-7; maybe TRBD1 (5 bases). DNA for the CDR3: TGTGCCAGCAGTTACTCGGGGCCACCCTACGAGCAGTACTTC. It translates to CASSYSGPPYEQYF.